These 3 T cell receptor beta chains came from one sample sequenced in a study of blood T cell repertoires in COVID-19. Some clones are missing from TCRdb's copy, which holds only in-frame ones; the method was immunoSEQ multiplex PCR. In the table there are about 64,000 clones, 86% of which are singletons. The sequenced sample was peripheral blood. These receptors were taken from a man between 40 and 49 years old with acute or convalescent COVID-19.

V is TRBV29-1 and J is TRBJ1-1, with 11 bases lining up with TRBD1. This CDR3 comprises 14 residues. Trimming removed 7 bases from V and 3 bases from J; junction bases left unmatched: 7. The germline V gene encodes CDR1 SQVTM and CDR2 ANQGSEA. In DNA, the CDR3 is TGCAGCGCCCAACCGGGACAGGGGGACACTGAAGCTTTCTTT. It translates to CSAQPGQGDTEAFF.

The CDR3 region is CASSLPYLAKNIQYF. DNA of the CDR3: TGTGCCAGCAGTTTACCCTATTTAGCCAAAAACATTCAGTACTTC. The genes are TRBV27 and TRBJ2-4; no clear D gene. CDR3 length equals 15 residues. The ends were cut back, 2 bases at V and 0 bases at J, with 8 bases in the middle. CDR1 MNHEY and CDR2 SMNVEV come from the germline V gene (reference sequence).

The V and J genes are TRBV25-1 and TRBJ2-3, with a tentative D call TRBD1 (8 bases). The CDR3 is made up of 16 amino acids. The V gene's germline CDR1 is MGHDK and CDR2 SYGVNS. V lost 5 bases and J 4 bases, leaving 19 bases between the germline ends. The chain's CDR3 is CASSPDRGRGADTQYF. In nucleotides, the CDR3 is TGTGCCAGCAGTCCCGACAGGGGCCGGGGGGCAGATACGCAGTATTTT.